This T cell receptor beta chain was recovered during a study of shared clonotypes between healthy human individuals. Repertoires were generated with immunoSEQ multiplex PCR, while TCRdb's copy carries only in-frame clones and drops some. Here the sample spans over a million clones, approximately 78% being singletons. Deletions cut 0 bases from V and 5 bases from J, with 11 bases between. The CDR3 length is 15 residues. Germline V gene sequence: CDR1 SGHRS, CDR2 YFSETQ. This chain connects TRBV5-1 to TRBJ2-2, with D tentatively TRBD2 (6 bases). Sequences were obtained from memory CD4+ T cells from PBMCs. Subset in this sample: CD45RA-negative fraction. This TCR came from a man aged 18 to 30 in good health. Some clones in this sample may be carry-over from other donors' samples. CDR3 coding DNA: TGCGCCAGCAGCTTGGCTAGCGTGGGGACCGGGGAGCTGTTTTTT. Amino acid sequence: CASSLASVGTGELFF.